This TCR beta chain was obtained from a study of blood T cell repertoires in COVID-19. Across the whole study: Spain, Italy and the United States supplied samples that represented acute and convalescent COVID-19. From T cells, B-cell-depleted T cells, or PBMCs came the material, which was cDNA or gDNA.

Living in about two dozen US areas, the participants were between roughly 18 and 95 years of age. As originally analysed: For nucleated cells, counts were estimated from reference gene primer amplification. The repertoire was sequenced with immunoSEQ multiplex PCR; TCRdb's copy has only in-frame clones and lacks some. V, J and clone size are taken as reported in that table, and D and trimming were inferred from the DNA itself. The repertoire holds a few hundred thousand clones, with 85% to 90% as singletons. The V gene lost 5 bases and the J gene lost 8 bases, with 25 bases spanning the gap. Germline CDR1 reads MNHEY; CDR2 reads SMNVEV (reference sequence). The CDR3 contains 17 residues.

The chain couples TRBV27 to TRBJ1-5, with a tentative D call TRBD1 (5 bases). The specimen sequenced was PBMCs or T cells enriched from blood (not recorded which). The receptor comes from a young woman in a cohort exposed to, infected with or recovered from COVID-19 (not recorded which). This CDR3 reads CASSADPQLRGWEPQHF. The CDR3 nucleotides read TGTGCCAGCAGTGCCGATCCCCAACTAAGGGGCTGGGAGCCCCAGCATTTT.